These 32 T cell receptor beta chains share one sample of origin, sequenced in a study of blood T cell repertoires in COVID-19. Sequenced by immunoSEQ multiplex PCR; TCRdb stores in-frame clones only, minus some. The sample contains over 200,000 clones, around 88% of which appear only once. What was sequenced was PBMCs or T cells enriched from blood (not recorded which). These receptors came from a man aged 40-49 years who had recovered from COVID-19.

This chain uses TRBV18 with TRBJ1-1; D not resolved. CDR1 and CDR2 (germline): KGHSH, LQKENI. Trimming stripped 2 bases from V and 2 bases from J, with 15 bases between. The length of the CDR3 is 16 residues. The CDR3 reads CASSPGGILTNTEAFF. The CDR3 nucleotides read TGTGCCAGCTCACCAGGAGGAATCTTGACCAACACTGAAGCTTTCTTT.

The rearrangement uses TRBV7-9 and TRBJ1-3; 10 bases agree with TRBD1. CDR1 and CDR2 (germline): SEHNR, FQNEAQ (reference sequence). V shed 2 bases, J shed 3 bases, and the junction held 10 bases outside the gene matches. This CDR3 region has 18 residues. The CDR3 region is CASSLWPDRGLFGNTIYF. The CDR3 nucleotides are TGTGCCAGCAGCTTATGGCCCGACAGGGGGCTTTTTGGAAACACCATATATTTT.

The chain uses TRBV27 and TRBJ1-4; 7 positions agree with TRBD1. From germline, CDR1 is MNHEY and CDR2 SMNVEV (reference sequence). The CDR3 extends over 19 amino acids. V lost 7 bases and J lost 2; bases outside the gene matches: 19. The CDR3 region is CASIFDRDPPLWTNEKLFF. CDR3 nucleotides: TGTGCCAGCATCTTCGACAGGGATCCTCCCTTGTGGACTAATGAAAAACTGTTTTTT.

The V and J genes are TRBV29-1 and TRBJ2-3; D possibly corresponds to TRBD1 (6 bases). In germline, CDR1 is SQVTM, CDR2 ANQGSEA. V gave up 6 bases and J gave up 1 base, with 26 bases separating them. The CDR3 runs 18 residues. The CDR3 nucleotides are TGCAGCGTGGAACTAGACAGGTTACTCTCAGGTGGCACAGATACGCAGTATTTT. Translating gives CSVELDRLLSGGTDTQYF.

The V call is TRBV24-1, the J call TRBJ1-1; weak D call: TRBD1 (5 bases). CDR3 size: 14 residues. V gave up 7 bases and J gave up 2 bases, with 13 bases separating them. Germline V gene lookup returns CDR1 KGHDR and CDR2 SFDVKD. The CDR3 DNA follows: TGTGCCACCAGCGGGGGGAGGGGAAACACTGAAGCTTTCTTT. Its protein is CATSGGRGNTEAFF.

The rearrangement links TRBV19 to TRBJ1-4, with D possibly TRBD1 on 5 matching bases. Germline CDR1 LNHDA, CDR2 SQIVND (reference sequence). The V gene lost 5 bases and the J gene lost 15 bases, with 28 bases spanning the gap. The CDR3 sequence is 16 residues long. In DNA, the CDR3 is TGTGCCAGTAGTGTGGGGCCCCTAACCCTTAACGGAATCTTGTTTTTT. Its protein product is CASSVGPLTLNGILFF. The full variable domain, rest sourced from reference TRBV19 and TRBJ1-4, is DGGITQSPKYLFRKEGQNVTLSCEQNLNHDAMYWYRQDPGQGLRLIYYSQIVNDFQKGDIAEGYSVSREKKESFPLTVTSAQKNPTAFYLCASSVGPLTLNGILFFGSGTQLSVL.

The V and J genes are TRBV7-8 and TRBJ1-1; 8 bases are shared with TRBD1. V shed 2 bases and J 4 bases; nucleotides not matched to a gene: 15. This CDR3 contains 18 residues. Germline V gene lookup returns CDR1 SGHVS and CDR2 FQNEAQ. CDR3 loop: CASSLIPGPDRDGTEAFF. The CDR3 bases are TGTGCCAGCAGCTTAATCCCGGGACCGGACAGGGACGGCACTGAAGCTTTCTTT.

The chain carries TRBV19 and TRBJ1-2; D is uncertain. V was clipped by 0 bases and J by 4 bases, with 12 bases between them. The CDR3 covers 15 residues. Per the germline V gene, CDR1 is LNHDA and CDR2 is SQIVND (reference sequence). For the CDR3, the DNA is TGTGCCAGTAGTATAGAATCCCTGAACAGCTATGGCTACACCTTC. This sequence encodes CASSIESLNSYGYTF.

The genes are TRBV6-5 and TRBJ2-6; no definite D call. Germline V CDR1 and CDR2: MNHEY, SVGAGI. This CDR3 region has 14 residues. The V end was cut by 5 bases, the J end by 3 bases, with 8 bases between. CDR3 region: CASSPSGGANVLTF. The CDR3 nucleotides read TGTGCCAGCAGTCCCTCCGGTGGGGCCAACGTCCTGACTTTC.

This rearrangement joins TRBV7-2 to TRBJ1-2; 7 bases line up with TRBD1. This CDR3 spans 13 amino acids. The ends lost 3 bases at V and 5 bases at J; junction bases unmatched: 3. Germline values: CDR1 SGHTA, CDR2 FQGNSA. The CDR3: CASSLETGYGYTF. For the CDR3, the DNA is TGTGCCAGCAGCTTGGAGACAGGGTATGGCTACACCTTC.

The J gene is TRBJ1-5, the V gene TRBV18; perhaps TRBD1 as D (6 bases). The V end was cut by 3 bases, the J end by 3 bases, with 15 bases between. The V gene's germline CDR1 is KGHSH and CDR2 LQKENI. There are 16 residues in the CDR3. Here the CDR3 DNA reads TGTGCCAGCTCACCCTCGACAGGTCAGAACAATCAGCCCCAGCATTTT. The encoded protein is CASSPSTGQNNQPQHF.

This clone was counted a single time. The gene calls are TRBV3-1 (or the pseudogene TRBV3-2) and TRBJ2-3; 12 positions match TRBD2. Germline trimming cut 3 bases from V and 4 bases from J; bases unmatched to any gene: 17. The CDR3 is 20 residues long. Looked up from germline, CDR1 is LGHDT and CDR2 is YNNKEL (reference sequence). The CDR3 sequence is CASSQTSRLAGVILADTQYF. CDR3 nucleotide sequence: TGTGCCAGCAGCCAGACATCACGACTAGCGGGAGTGATCTTGGCAGATACGCAGTATTTT.

The chain is built from TRBV10-1 and TRBJ2-3; 7 bases map to TRBD1. The junction had 4 bases not matched to a gene; V was cut back by 3 bases and J by 4 bases. This CDR3 has 14 amino acids. The germline V gene has CDR1 WNHNN and CDR2 SYGVQD (reference sequence). CDR3 amino acids: CASSDPTGPDTQYF. The CDR3 region has the DNA TGCGCCAGCAGTGACCCGACAGGGCCAGATACGCAGTATTTT.

Remarks on this clone: Distinct nucleotide sequences in the sample also encode this CDR3. V usage is TRBV28 and J usage is TRBJ2-1; 10 bases fit TRBD2. Germline V gives CDR1 MDHEN, CDR2 SYDVKM. The CDR3 runs to 15 residues. The V segment lost 6 bases and the J segment 6 bases; nucleotides outside the gene matches: 8. The CDR3 DNA follows: TGTGCCAGCAGCCTAATAGCGGGAGGACGCAATGAGCAGTTCTTC. Amino acids: CASSLIAGGRNEQFF.

The chain recombines TRBV5-1 with TRBJ1-2; possibly TRBD1 for D (5 bases). Germline V gene data show CDR1 as SGHRS and CDR2 as YFSETQ. V was pared by 2 bases and J by 2 bases, with 7 bases between. This CDR3 has 13 residues. This CDR3 is CASSLYRNYGYTF. The DNA for the CDR3 is TGCGCCAGCAGCTTATACAGGAACTATGGCTACACCTTC.

The gene calls are TRBV7-3 and TRBJ2-1; 13 bases align to TRBD2. Trimming at V came to 4 bases and at J to 5 bases, leaving 2 bases not matched to a gene. There are 15 residues in the CDR3. In germline, CDR1 is SGHTA, CDR2 FQGTGA. The CDR3 reads CASSSGLAGNNEQFF. CDR3 nucleotides: TGTGCCAGCAGCTCGGGACTAGCGGGAAACAATGAGCAGTTCTTC.

The chain couples TRBV11-2 to TRBJ2-7, with 10 bases lining up with TRBD1. The CDR3 length is 17 residues. V trimming: 3 bases; J trimming: 3 bases; junction bases outside the gene matches: 11. Germline CDR1 SGHAT, CDR2 FQNNGV. CDR3 amino acids: CASSFGIPGQGNYEQYF. The CDR3 bases are TGTGCCAGCAGCTTCGGAATCCCGGGACAGGGGAACTACGAGCAGTACTTC.

This clone has only a few counts. The chain recombines TRBV9 with TRBJ1-1; D call uncertain. Germline assignment: CDR1 SGDLS and CDR2 YYNGEE. Trimming removed 0 bases at V and 6 bases at J, with 15 bases between. CDR3 length: 15 residues. CDR3 region: CASSVEQVPTPEAFF. DNA of the CDR3: TGTGCCAGCAGCGTAGAGCAGGTACCTACCCCTGAAGCTTTCTTT.

The J gene is TRBJ2-5, the V gene TRBV5-1, with 8 bases lining up with TRBD2. V lost 2 bases and J lost 3; bases outside the gene matches: 6. This CDR3 contains 15 residues. Germline lookup yields CDR1 SGHRS and CDR2 YFSETQ. The CDR3 here is CASSFRTSNEETQYF. CDR3 DNA: TGCGCCAGCAGCTTCCGGACTAGCAATGAAGAGACCCAGTACTTC.

The sample holds a few counts of this clone. The gene calls are TRBV7-3 and TRBJ2-7; TRBD2 might be the D (7 bases). The CDR3 loop spans 15 amino acids. The V gene lost 0 bases and the J gene lost 4 bases, with 13 bases spanning the gap. Germline lookup yields CDR1 SGHTA and CDR2 FQGTGA. CDR3 region: CASSLTGGEQYEQYF. The CDR3 nucleotides read TGTGCCAGCAGCTTAACAGGGGGGGAACAATACGAGCAGTACTTC.

This rearrangement joins TRBV18 to TRBJ2-3, with D tentatively TRBD1 (6 bases). Germline CDR1 and CDR2: KGHSH and LQKENI. V shed 1 base and J shed 0 bases, with 8 bases lying between them. There are 15 residues in the CDR3. This CDR3 reads CASSPHRVSTDTQYF. CDR3 nucleotide sequence: TGTGCCAGCTCACCACACAGGGTTAGCACAGATACGCAGTATTTT.

The chain couples TRBV28 to TRBJ1-5; maybe TRBD1 (5 bases). V was clipped by 7 bases and J by 0 bases, with 16 bases between them. Germline V lookup: CDR1 MDHEN, CDR2 SYDVKM. CDR3 length: 16 residues. The CDR3 DNA follows: TGTGCCAGCACCCTGCGCGGGGGTTATAGCAATCAGCCCCAGCATTTT. Translation: CASTLRGGYSNQPQHF.

V is TRBV19 and J is TRBJ1-5; maybe TRBD1 (6 bases). CDR3 length: 14 amino acids. The V gene's germline CDR1 is LNHDA and CDR2 SQIVND (reference sequence). Trimming took 4 bases from V and 7 from J, leaving 14 bases between them. CDR3 region: CASSTRGGGQPQHF. CDR3 nucleotides: TGTGCCAGTAGTACCCGAGGGGGAGGGCAGCCCCAGCATTTT.

This clone appeared many times. This chain connects TRBV6-5 to TRBJ1-5; D possibly corresponds to TRBD1 (5 bases). The CDR3 runs to 13 residues. The germline V and J ends were trimmed by 0 bases and 5 bases, with 5 bases remaining between them. Germline loops: CDR1 MNHEY, CDR2 SVGAGI. The DNA of the CDR3 is TGTGCCAGCAGTTACTCAGGGGATCAGCCCCAGCATTTT. This gives the protein CASSYSGDQPQHF.

The CDR3 here is CASSLEGGLAGDEQYF. The CDR3 nucleotides are TGTGCCAGCAGCTTAGAGGGGGGACTAGCGGGAGATGAGCAGTACTTC. This sequence joins TRBV7-9 and TRBJ2-7; 14 nucleotides agree with TRBD2. The CDR3 is made up of 16 amino acids. Per germline, CDR1 SEHNR and CDR2 FQNEAQ (reference sequence). The junction had 6 bases not matched to a gene; V was cut back by 1 base and J by 7 bases.

The gene calls are TRBV10-2 and TRBJ1-2; D gene uncertain. Germline loops: CDR1 WSHSY, CDR2 SAAADI. The CDR3 is 14 residues long. Trimming pared 6 bases from V and 2 bases from J, leaving 13 bases between. The CDR3 DNA reads TGCGCCAGCAGGAGCGCGGGAGGAAACTATGGCTACACCTTC. This codes for CASRSAGGNYGYTF.

The chain recombines TRBV7-9 with TRBJ1-2; no firm D call. Germline CDR1 SEHNR, CDR2 FQNEAQ (reference sequence). The CDR3 is made up of 16 amino acids. V lost 4 bases and J 2 bases, leaving 17 bases between the germline ends. The CDR3 coding sequence is TGTGCCAGCAGCTCGGACCTAGGGAGGAGAAACTATGGCTACACCTTC. It is translated as CASSSDLGRRNYGYTF.

The chain employs TRBV7-2 and TRBJ2-7, with D possibly TRBD1 on 5 matching bases. This CDR3 region has 13 residues. Trimming cost V 6 bases and J 1 base, with 10 bases left between them. Germline V CDR1 and CDR2: SGHTA, FQGNSA. CDR3 residues: CASRLTASYEQYF. DNA of the CDR3: TGTGCCAGCAGGTTGACAGCATCCTACGAGCAGTACTTC.

The chain employs TRBV11-2 and TRBJ1-5; D is unresolved. The ends were cut back, 1 base at V and 3 bases at J, with 4 bases in the middle. The length of the CDR3 is 13 residues. CDR1 and CDR2 from the germline V gene are SGHAT and FQNNGV. CDR3 sequence (DNA): TGTGCCAGCAGCTTAGGGGCCAATCAGCCCCAGCATTTT. Translated: CASSLGANQPQHF.

This clone was detected only once. The chain employs TRBV12-3 or TRBV12-4 and TRBJ1-2, with D possibly matching TRBD1 (5 bases). With 5 bases removed from V and 6 bases from J, the gap between germline ends came to 7 bases. The CDR3 spans 11 residues. The CDR3 region has the DNA TGTGCCAGCAGTGTACAGGATGGCTACACCTTC. Protein sequence: CASSVQDGYTF.

J is TRBJ2-2 and V is TRBV7-2; TRBD1 matches at 9 bases. The CDR3 is 15 amino acids. From germline, CDR1 is SGHTA and CDR2 FQGNSA. V dropped 8 bases and J dropped 2; count of bases not matched to a gene: 6. The CDR3 loop reads CASGGQGANTGELFF. In DNA form, the CDR3 reads TGTGCCAGCGGGGGACAGGGTGCAAACACCGGGGAGCTGTTTTTT.

V gene TRBV6-2 or TRBV6-3 combines with J gene TRBJ1-3, with 8 positions matching TRBD1. This CDR3 region has 18 residues. Trimming took 1 base from V and 0 from J; bases not matched to a gene: 8. Germline loops: CDR1 MNHEY, CDR2 SVGEGT. The CDR3 DNA reads TGTGCCAGCAGTTACTACCCGACAGGGGTTCTCTCTGGAAACACCATATATTTT. Its translation: CASSYYPTGVLSGNTIYF.